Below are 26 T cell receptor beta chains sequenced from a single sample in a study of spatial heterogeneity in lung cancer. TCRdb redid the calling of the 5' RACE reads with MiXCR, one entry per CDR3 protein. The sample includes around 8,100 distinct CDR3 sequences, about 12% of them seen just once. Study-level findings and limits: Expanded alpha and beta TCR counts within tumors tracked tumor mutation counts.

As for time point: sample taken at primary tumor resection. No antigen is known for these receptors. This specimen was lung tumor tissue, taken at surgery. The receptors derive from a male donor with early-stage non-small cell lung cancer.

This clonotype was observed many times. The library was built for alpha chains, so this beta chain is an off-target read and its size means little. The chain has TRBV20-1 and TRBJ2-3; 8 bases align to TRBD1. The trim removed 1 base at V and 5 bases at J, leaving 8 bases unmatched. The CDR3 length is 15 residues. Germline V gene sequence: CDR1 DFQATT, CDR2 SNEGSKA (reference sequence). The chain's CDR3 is CSARVETGVEDTQYF. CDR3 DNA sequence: TGCAGTGCTAGAGTGGAGACAGGGGTGGAAGATACGCAGTATTTT.

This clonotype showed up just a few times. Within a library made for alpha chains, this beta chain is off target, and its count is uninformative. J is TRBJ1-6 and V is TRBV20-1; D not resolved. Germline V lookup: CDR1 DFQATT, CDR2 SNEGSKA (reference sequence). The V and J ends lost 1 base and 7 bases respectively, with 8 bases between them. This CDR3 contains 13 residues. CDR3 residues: CSARGTVNSPLHF. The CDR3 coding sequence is TGCAGTGCTAGAGGGACGGTGAATTCACCCCTCCACTTT.

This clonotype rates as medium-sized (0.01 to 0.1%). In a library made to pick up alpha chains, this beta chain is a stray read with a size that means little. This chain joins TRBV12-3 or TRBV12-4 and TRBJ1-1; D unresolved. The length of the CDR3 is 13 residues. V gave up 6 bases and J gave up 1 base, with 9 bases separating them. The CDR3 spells CASSQIENTEAFF. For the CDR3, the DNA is TGTGCCAGCAGCCAAATAGAGAACACTGAAGCTTTCTTT.

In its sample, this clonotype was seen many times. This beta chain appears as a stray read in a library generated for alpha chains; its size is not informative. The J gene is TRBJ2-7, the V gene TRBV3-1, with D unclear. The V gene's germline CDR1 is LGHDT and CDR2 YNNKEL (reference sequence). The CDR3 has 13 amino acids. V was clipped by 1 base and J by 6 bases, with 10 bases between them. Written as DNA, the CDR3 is TGTGCCAGCAGCCAAGGCCTAGTAACCGAGCAGTACTTC. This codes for CASSQGLVTEQYF.

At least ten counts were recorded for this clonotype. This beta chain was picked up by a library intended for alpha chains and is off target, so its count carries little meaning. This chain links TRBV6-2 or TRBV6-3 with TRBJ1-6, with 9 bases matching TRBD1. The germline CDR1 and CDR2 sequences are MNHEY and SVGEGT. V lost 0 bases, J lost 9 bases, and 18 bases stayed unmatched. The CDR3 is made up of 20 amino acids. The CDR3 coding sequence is TGTGCCAGCAGTTACTCAACCACCGGGACAGGGCCGCCGGGGTCTTCACCCCTCCACTTT. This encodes CASSYSTTGTGPPGSSPLHF.

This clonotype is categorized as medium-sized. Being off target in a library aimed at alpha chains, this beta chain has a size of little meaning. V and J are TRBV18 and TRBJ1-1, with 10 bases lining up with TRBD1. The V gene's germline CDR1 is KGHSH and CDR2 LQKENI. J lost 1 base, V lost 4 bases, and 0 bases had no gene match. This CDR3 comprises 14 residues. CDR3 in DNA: TGTGCCAGCTCACGGGACAGGGGGAACACTGAAGCTTTCTTT. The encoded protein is CASSRDRGNTEAFF.

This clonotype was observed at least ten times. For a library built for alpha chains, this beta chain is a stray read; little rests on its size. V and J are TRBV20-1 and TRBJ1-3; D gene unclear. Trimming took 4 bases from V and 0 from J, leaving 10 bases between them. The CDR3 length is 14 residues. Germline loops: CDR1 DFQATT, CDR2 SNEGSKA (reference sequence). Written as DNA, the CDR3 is TGCAGTGCTACACGAACGATCTCTGGAAACACCATATATTTT. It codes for CSATRTISGNTIYF.

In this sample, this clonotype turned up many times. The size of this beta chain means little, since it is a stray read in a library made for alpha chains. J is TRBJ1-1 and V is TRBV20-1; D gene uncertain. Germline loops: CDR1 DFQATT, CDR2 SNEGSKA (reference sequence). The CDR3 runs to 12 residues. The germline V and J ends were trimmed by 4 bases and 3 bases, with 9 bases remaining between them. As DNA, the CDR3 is TGCAGTGCTAACCAGCCGGACACTGAAGCTTTCTTT. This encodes CSANQPDTEAFF.

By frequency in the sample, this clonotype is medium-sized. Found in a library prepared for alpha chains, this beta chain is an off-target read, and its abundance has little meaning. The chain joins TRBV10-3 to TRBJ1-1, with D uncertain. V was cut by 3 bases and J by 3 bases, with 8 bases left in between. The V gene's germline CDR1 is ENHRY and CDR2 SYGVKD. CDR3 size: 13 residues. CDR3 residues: CAISDVGYTEAFF. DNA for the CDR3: TGTGCCATCAGTGATGTAGGGTACACTGAAGCTTTCTTT.

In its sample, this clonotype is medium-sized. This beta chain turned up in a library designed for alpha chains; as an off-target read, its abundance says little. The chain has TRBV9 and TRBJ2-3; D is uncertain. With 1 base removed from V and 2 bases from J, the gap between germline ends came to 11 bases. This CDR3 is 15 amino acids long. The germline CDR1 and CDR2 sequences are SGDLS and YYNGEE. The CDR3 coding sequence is TGTGCCAGCAGCGTACCTGACCCCCACACAGATACGCAGTATTTT. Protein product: CASSVPDPHTDTQYF.

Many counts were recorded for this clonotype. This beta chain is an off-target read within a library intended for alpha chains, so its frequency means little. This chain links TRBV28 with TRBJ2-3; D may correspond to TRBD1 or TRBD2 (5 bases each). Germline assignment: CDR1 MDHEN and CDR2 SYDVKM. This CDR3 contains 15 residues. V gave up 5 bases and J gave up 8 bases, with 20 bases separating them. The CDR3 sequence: CASSPPGRPAGTQYF. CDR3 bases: TGTGCCAGCAGTCCCCCGGGACGACCGGCTGGTACGCAGTATTTT.

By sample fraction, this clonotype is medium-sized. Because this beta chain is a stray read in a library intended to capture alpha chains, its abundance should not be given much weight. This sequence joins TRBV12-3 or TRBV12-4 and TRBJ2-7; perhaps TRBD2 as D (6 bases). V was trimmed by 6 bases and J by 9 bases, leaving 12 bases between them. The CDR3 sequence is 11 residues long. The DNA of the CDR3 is TGTGCCAGCAGCCCCGGGACTGGGCAGTACTTC. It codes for CASSPGTGQYF.

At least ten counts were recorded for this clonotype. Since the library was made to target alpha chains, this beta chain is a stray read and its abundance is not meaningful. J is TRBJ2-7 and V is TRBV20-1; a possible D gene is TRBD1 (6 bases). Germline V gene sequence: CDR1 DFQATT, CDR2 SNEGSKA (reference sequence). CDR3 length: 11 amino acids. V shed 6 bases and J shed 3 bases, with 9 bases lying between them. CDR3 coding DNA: TGCAGTGCCCAAGGGGGCTACGAGCAGTACTTC. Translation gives CSAQGGYEQYF.

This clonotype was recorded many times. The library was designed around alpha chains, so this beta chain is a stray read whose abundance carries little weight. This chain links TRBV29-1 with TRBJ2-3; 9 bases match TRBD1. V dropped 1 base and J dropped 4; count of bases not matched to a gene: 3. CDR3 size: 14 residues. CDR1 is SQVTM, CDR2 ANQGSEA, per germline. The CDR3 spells CSVEGGQGADTQYF. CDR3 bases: TGCAGCGTTGAAGGGGGACAGGGAGCAGATACGCAGTATTTT.

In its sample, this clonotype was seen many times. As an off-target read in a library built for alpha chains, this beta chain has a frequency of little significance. In DNA, the CDR3 is TGTGCCAGCAGCTTAGGGCTAGCGGAAACCTACGAGCAGTACTTC. Translating it yields CASSLGLAETYEQYF. The chain carries TRBV7-9 and TRBJ2-7; 7 bases map to TRBD2. Germline trimming cut 1 base from V and 2 bases from J; bases unmatched to any gene: 5. CDR1 SEHNR and CDR2 FQNEAQ come from the germline V gene (reference sequence). This CDR3 contains 15 residues.

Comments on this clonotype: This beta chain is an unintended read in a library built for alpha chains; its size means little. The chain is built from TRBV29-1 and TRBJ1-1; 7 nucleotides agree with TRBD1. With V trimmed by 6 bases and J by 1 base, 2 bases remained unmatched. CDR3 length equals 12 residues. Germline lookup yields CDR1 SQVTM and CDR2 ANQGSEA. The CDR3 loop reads CSVGQPNTEAFF. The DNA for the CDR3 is TGCAGCGTGGGACAGCCGAACACTGAAGCTTTCTTT.

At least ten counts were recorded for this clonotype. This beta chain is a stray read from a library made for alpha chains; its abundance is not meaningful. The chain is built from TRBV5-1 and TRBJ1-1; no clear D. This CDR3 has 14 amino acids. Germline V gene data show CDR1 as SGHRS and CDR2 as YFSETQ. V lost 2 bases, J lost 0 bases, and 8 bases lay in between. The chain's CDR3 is CASSLTGVNTEAFF. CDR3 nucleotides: TGCGCCAGCAGCTTAACGGGAGTGAACACTGAAGCTTTCTTT. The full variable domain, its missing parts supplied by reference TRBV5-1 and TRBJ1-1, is KAGVTQTPRYLIKTRGQQVTLSCSPISGHRSVSWYQQTPGQGLQFLFEYFSETQRNKGNFPGRFSGRQFSNSRSEMNVSTLELGDSALYLCASSLTGVNTEAFFGQGTRLTVV.

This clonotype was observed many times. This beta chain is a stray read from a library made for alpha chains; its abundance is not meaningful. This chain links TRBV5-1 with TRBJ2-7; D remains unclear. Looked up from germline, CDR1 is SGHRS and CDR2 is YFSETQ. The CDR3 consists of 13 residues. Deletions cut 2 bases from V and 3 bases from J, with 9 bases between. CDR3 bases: TGCGCCAGCAGCTTCGGACCCCGCTACGAGCAGTACTTC. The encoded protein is CASSFGPRYEQYF.

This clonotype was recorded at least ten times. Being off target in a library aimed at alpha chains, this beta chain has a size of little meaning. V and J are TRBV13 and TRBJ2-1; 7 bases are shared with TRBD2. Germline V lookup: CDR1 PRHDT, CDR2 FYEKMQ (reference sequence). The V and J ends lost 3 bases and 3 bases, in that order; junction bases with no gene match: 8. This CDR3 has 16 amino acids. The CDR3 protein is CASSFSGWKNYNEQFF. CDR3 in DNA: TGTGCCAGCAGCTTTAGCGGGTGGAAAAACTACAATGAGCAGTTCTTC. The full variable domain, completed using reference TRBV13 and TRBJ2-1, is AAGVIQSPRHLIKEKRETATLKCYPIPRHDTVYWYQQGPGQDPQFLISFYEKMQSDKGSIPDRFSAQQFSDYHSELNMSSLELGDSALYFCASSFSGWKNYNEQFFGPGTRLTVL.

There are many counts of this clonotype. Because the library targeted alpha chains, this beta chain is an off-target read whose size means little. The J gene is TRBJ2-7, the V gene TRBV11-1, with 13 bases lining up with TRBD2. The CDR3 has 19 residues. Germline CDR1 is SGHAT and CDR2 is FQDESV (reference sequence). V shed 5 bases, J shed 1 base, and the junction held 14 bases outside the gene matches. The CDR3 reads CASSHRDSGTSGISYEQYF. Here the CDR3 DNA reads TGTGCCAGCAGCCACCGGGACAGTGGGACTAGCGGGATTTCCTACGAGCAGTACTTC.

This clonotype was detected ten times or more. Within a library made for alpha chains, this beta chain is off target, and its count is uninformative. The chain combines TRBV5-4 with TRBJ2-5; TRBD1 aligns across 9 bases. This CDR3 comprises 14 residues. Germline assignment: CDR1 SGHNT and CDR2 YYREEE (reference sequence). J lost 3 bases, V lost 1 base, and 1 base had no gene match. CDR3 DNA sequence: TGTGCCAGCAGCTTGACAGGGGGCAAAGAGACCCAGTACTTC. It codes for CASSLTGGKETQYF.

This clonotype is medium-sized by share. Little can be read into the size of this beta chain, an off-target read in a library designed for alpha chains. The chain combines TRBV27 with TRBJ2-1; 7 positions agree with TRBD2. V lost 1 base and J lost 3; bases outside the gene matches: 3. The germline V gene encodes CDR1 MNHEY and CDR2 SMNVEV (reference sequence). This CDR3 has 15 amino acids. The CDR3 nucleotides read TGTGCCAGCAGTTTATTAGCGGGCCTCTACAATGAGCAGTTCTTC. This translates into CASSLLAGLYNEQFF.

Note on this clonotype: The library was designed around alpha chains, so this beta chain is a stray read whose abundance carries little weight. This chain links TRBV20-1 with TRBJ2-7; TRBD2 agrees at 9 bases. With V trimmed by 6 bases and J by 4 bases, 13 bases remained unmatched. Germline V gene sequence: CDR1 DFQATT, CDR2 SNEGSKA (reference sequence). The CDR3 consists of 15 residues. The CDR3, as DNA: TGCAGTGCGTCCTCGACTAGCGGCTTTTCTTACGAGCAGTACTTC. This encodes CSASSTSGFSYEQYF.

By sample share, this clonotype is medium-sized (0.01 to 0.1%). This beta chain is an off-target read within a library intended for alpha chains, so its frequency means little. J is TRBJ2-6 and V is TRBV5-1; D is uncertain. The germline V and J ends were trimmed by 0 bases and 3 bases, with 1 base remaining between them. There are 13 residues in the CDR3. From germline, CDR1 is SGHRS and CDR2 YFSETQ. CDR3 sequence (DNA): TGCGCCAGCAGCTTGGTTGGGGCCAACGTCCTGACTTTC. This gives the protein CASSLVGANVLTF.

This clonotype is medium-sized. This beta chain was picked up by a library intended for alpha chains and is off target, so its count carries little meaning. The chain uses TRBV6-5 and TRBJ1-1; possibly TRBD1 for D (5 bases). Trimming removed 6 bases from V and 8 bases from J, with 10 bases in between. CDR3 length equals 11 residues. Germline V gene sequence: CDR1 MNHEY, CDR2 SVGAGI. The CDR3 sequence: CASREGVEAFF. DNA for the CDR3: TGTGCCAGCAGGGAAGGGGTCGAAGCTTTCTTT.

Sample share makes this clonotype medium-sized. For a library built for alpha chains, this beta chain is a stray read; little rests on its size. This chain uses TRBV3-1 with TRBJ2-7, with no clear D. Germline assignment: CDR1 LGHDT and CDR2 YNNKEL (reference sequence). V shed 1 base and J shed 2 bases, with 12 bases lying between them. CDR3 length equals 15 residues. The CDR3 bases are TGTGCCAGCAGCCAAGGGATGATTGGTACCTACGAGCAGTACTTC. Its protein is CASSQGMIGTYEQYF.